The 6 T cell receptor beta chains reported below all come from one sample, sequenced in a study of shared clonotypes between healthy human individuals. Naive CD8 cells comprised CD45RO-negative, CCR7-positively selected cells, excluding terminally differentiated effector memory CD45RA+ cells. The assay was immunoSEQ multiplex PCR, and TCRdb's table has in-frame clones only and misses some. In the table there are some 600,000 clones, roughly 96% of which are singletons. Sequenced input: naive CD8+ T cells sorted from blood. These receptors were obtained from a woman in her 30s in good health.

The chain joins TRBV5-4 to TRBJ2-2; TRBD2 aligns across 7 bases. This CDR3 has 16 amino acids. The V gene end was trimmed by 1 base and the J gene end by 4 bases; junction bases not matched to a gene: 7. Looked up from germline, CDR1 is SGHNT and CDR2 is YYREEE (reference sequence). The CDR3 is CASSLPGTNPTGELFF. The CDR3, as DNA: TGTGCCAGCAGCTTGCCCGGGACTAACCCCACCGGGGAGCTGTTTTTT.

The chain employs TRBV7-9 and TRBJ2-5, with TRBD1 identical over 7 bases. V lost 6 bases to trimming and J lost 5 bases; unmatched junction nucleotides: 15. Germline V gene data show CDR1 as SEHNR and CDR2 as FQNEAQ (reference sequence). This CDR3 spans 16 amino acids. As DNA, the CDR3 is TGTGCCAGCAGTTCCCCCAGGTCGGCCAGGGGGGAGACCCAGTACTTC. Encoded protein: CASSSPRSARGETQYF.

J is TRBJ2-7 and V is TRBV4-2, with TRBD2 matching 9 bases. The ends lost 0 bases at V and 4 bases at J; junction bases unmatched: 7. This CDR3 has 16 residues. The V gene's germline CDR1 is LGHNA and CDR2 YNFKEQ. The CDR3 region is CASSQEGAGGVYEQYF. The DNA of the CDR3 is TGTGCCAGCAGCCAAGAGGGAGCGGGAGGAGTTTACGAGCAGTACTTC.

The genes are TRBV2 and TRBJ1-1; the D gene is possibly TRBD1 (5 bases). With 9 bases removed from V and 4 bases from J, the gap between germline ends came to 15 bases. Germline values: CDR1 SNHLY, CDR2 FYNNEI. The CDR3 has 13 residues. This chain's CDR3 is CARRGGGSTEAFF. The CDR3, as DNA: TGTGCCAGAAGAGGCGGGGGGAGCACTGAAGCTTTCTTT. Full variable domain (rest looked up from reference TRBV2 and TRBJ1-1): EPEVTQTPSHQVTQMGQEVILRCVPISNHLYFYWYRQILGQKVEFLVSFYNNEISEKSEIFDDQFSVERPDGSNFTLKIRSTKLEDSAMYFCARRGGGSTEAFFGQGTRLTVV.

V usage is TRBV28 and J usage is TRBJ1-1; D uncertain. This CDR3 comprises 14 residues. Germline loops: CDR1 MDHEN, CDR2 SYDVKM. V was shortened by 4 bases and J by 4 bases, with 13 bases between the two germline ends. The CDR3 nucleotides read TGTGCCAGCAGTTCCCTCATCTGGCTCACTGAAGCTTTCTTT. Its translation: CASSSLIWLTEAFF.

J is TRBJ2-3 and V is TRBV27; D remains ambiguous. The germline V and J ends were trimmed by 2 bases and 2 bases, with 11 bases remaining between them. This CDR3 has 15 residues. Germline lookup yields CDR1 MNHEY and CDR2 SMNVEV (reference sequence). The DNA for the CDR3 is TGTGCCAGCAGTTTACTAGTAGGTTCCACAGATACGCAGTATTTT. Residues: CASSLLVGSTDTQYF.